The T cell receptor (beta chain) described here comes from a study of cytomegalovirus exposure and HLA in healthy donors (dated by TCRdb to the late 2010s). Describing the broader study: An earlier analysis of several hundred of the donors reported more than 250 Gb of sequence data and 120 million or so unique TCR beta sequences from about 179 million T cells. Approximately 300 gigabases of sequencing data and around 85 million unique TCR sequences made up an early release that covered around 640 HLA-typed donors. Of the 300 to 500 genotyped donors, more than 75% were placed in the genetic ancestry cluster associated with self-reported Caucasian donors. The aim of the study was to test whether cataloging public T cell receptors could identify signatures of past pathogen exposure. The study used immunosequencing to profile the T cell repertoires of several hundred subjects and linked those repertoires to cytomegalovirus serostatus. Besides the first cohort of 500 to 700 subjects, a separate validation cohort made up of roughly 120 different subjects was used. High-throughput TCR immunosequencing, statistical association of individual TCRs with disease status, and machine learning were combined to predict cytomegalovirus infection status. In a later analysis, previously published TCR beta repertoires from hundreds of donors were re-analyzed and high-resolution HLA genotyping was added so that TCR occurrence patterns could be studied. In the later analysis, no new phenotypic data were used to find candidate immune exposures; instead, reliance was placed on TCR beta sequences and their occurrence across donors. An earlier analysis of roughly 600 of the donors used high-throughput TCR beta sequencing to judge whether each TCR beta V gene segment behaved as functional or pseudogenic. Donor age, sex, ethnicity and CMV serostatus were compiled alongside the repertoire data. A later genetic analysis took genome-wide SNP genotypes for about 55% of the 666 donors and used that subset as a discovery cohort. All discovery cohort repertoires had been generated using a single sequencing platform. Both class I and class II loci were covered by HLA typing, at four-digit resolution. The number of typed donors differed by locus: about 620-640 for A, B, C, DRB1 and DQB1; approximately 520 for DQA1; fewer than 610 for DPA1; and approximately 450 for DPB1. Several DR-DQ haplotypes were handled as single units for association and clustering because linkage in the cohort was strong. Across approximately 420 genotyped donors of the cohort, an average of approximately 200,000 unique TCR beta nucleotide sequences per donor were sequenced, and roughly 20% of those sequences were non-productive. Broader findings and caveats from the paper: Because some donors lacked HLA typing at each locus, the association tests relied only on the typed subset. In an earlier analysis of several hundred of the donors, most TCR beta V segments were observed in productive rearrangements about 87% or about 30% of the time, broadly matching IMGT annotations. According to a later analysis, most CMV-associated TCR beta chains appeared to be HLA-restricted, and the HLA associations seemed to be driven largely by CMV exposure. Only TCR beta chains were sequenced in this cohort, and the absence of alpha or paired-chain data limited detectable features. Most TCR sequences were seen in very few donors, while some public TCRs were found in many individuals. Because counts were too low, 15 to 20 rarely observed V segments, including chromosome 9 orphons, were excluded from the earlier analysis of several hundred of the donors. According to a later analysis, parvovirus B19, influenza, CMV and Epstein-Barr virus appeared linked to several top co-occurrence clusters. The classifier was reported to diagnose cytomegalovirus status with high specificity and sensitivity in both the original cohort and the validation cohort. A later analysis found that TCR association rates varied across HLA loci, with DRB1 alleles showing the most associated TCRs and HLA-C alleles the fewest. According to a later genetic analysis, donors in an Asian-associated ancestry cluster had fewer N-insertions in productive TCRs than the roughly 700-donor mean. CMV serostatus was the only immune exposure information available for the cohort. Assigning TCR associations to individual alleles was difficult when HLA alleles, especially DR and DQ, strongly co-occurred. Roughly uniform sequencing depth across donors was assumed in presence/absence analyses, although this assumption may not hold. Because the 87-base-pair reads could not distinguish some IMGT-functional V segments, including TRBV6-2 and TRBV6-3, those segments were excluded. In a later analysis, HLA-associated TCR beta chains were found to be more clonally expanded and to have lower generation probabilities than equally common non-associated chains. Linkage disequilibrium might explain the correlated functional status among segregating V segments, but an unknown experimental factor could not be ruled out. Specific HLA alleles were associated with roughly 17,000 TCR beta sequences at a false discovery rate of 0.05 in a later analysis. The sequencing pipeline was judged likely to have produced a cluster of highly shared sequence variants as a technical artifact. A further reported finding was that TCR beta sequences accurately predicted the HLA-A and HLA-B alleles for most subjects in the first cohort. An association between a missense DCLRE1C variant and V-gene and J-gene trimming of TCR beta chains was found in a later genetic analysis and replicated in an independent cohort. The study gave a list of about 170 TCR beta chains associated with cytomegalovirus. A few of the identified cytomegalovirus-associated TCR beta chains were confirmed in vitro to be specific for cytomegalovirus antigens. The authors suggested that the approach could potentially be extended to other disease states and immunological phenotypes.

The CDR3 contains 12 residues, cysteine and phenylalanine counted. The CDR3 DNA has 36 bases and is translated from base 1. CDR1 LNHDA and CDR2 SQIVND are derived from the germline V gene (reference sequence). For this chain, trimming is 4 bases at the V end and 13 bases at the J end, and the number of junction bases without a gene match is 5. The library was obtained by the immunoSEQ multiplex PCR assay. For the multiplex PCR, a mixture combining 60 forward primers for TCR Vbeta segments and 13 reverse primers for TCR Jbeta segments was used. The CDR3 region of rearranged TCR beta genes was amplified from genomic DNA by a multiplex PCR assay. Amplified TCR beta libraries were sequenced as 87-base-pair reads on the Illumina HiSeq System. Processing in the source paper ran as follows. Across the 600 to 700 repertoires, a later analysis counted approximately 75 million unique TCR beta chains, 8.5 million to 12 million of which were shared by at least two donors. A nearest-neighbor algorithm error-corrected the raw reads and collapsed the reads into unique sequences, merging closely related sequences to remove PCR and sequencing errors. Alignment of CDR3 sequences to IMGT reference sequences was used to assign V, D and J gene segments. For a sequence to be retained, a match of at least six nucleotides to both a V gene segment and a J gene segment was required. Rearrangements were called productive when the CDR3 lacked stop codons and stayed in frame with V and J; all others were non-productive. Following IMGT convention, CDR3 was defined as the stretch from the second conserved V-encoded cysteine up to the conserved J-encoded phenylalanine. The earlier analysis of 500 to 600 of the donors excluded sequences that lacked an unambiguous match to a single V gene segment. In an earlier analysis of a few hundred of the donors, V segments were called functional above 56.7% productive rearrangements and were called segregating when the between-donor standard deviation exceeded 5%. To diagnose cytomegalovirus status from the catalog of TCR beta chain sequences, a statistical classification framework was built. A later analysis assigned V and J genes by comparing TCR nucleotide sequences with IMGT/GENE-DB human TR gene sequences. In a later analysis, CDR3 sequences and most-parsimonious VDJ recombination scenarios were assigned using the TCRdist pipeline. In a later analysis, each TCR beta chain was defined by its CDR3 amino acid sequence together with its V-gene family, and reads without a unique V-gene family were excluded. In a later analysis, approximately 640 highly shared, low-generation-probability nucleotide sequences were removed to address suspected cross-contamination and a sequencing artifact. In a later analysis, a clonal expansion index for each public chain was calculated from normalized within-repertoire ranks of inferred template counts. A later analysis computed generation probabilities with a VDJ recombination model fitted to out-of-frame rearrangements, and checked the results against IGoR. Hypergeometric tests were used in a later analysis to score TCR-TCR, TCR-HLA and TCR-CMV co-occurrence, with a repertoire-size bias correction applied to the TCR pairs. False discovery rates were estimated in a later analysis by permuting HLA or CMV assignments 20 times. In a later analysis, co-occurring TCRs were grouped using DBSCAN, and TCRdist sequence similarity was added for clustering within HLA-allele-positive subsets. For co-occurrence clustering, repertoires with fewer than 30,000 or more than 120,000 public chains were excluded, along with four or five repertoires with anomalous nucleotide sharing. This is the immuneACCESS table as TCRdb keeps it, with only in-frame sequences that have V and J called. A part of the clones is gone; compared with another copy, unresolved V genes explain less than half, and the rest is unexplained. V and J calls and clone size come straight from that table; D and trimming were deduced from the DNA. The sample has approximately 160,000 clones on record, about 80% of them singletons. Clones ranked in the top ten supply around 1% of the sample.

The cohort was made up of several hundred healthy bone marrow donors. Cohort members were all nominally healthy when sampled, although unrecorded immune exposures were likely present. The donor tested CMV seronegative, placing the donor among the 350 or so seronegative members of the cohort. Every donor gave a peripheral blood sample, and the peripheral blood mononuclear cells from that sample were used for TCR beta sequencing. The Qiagen DNeasy Blood Extraction Kit was used to extract genomic DNA from the blood cell samples. This clone was seen a handful of times. There is no known antigen for this receptor. No base-level quality is on record; no much larger clone is a single base apart.

The TCR was taken from a woman in her thirties or forties in good health and CMV-seronegative. The chain is encoded by TRBV19 joined to TRBJ2-1; 9 bases in between match TRBD1. Material: PBMCs. The nucleotide sequence reads as follows: TGTGCCAGTAGTACGGGACAGGGCTTCCAGTTCTTC. Its product reads: CASSTGQGFQFF.